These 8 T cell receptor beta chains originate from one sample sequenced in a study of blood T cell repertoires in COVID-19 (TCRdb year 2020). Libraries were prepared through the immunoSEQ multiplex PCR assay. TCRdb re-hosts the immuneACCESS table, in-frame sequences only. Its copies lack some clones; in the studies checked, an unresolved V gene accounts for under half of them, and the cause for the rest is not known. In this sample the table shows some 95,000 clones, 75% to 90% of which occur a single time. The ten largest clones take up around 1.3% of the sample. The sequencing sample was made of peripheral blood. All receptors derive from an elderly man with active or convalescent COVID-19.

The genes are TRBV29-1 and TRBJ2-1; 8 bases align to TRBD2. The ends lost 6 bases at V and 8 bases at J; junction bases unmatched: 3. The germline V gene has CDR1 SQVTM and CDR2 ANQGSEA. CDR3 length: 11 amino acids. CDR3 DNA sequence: TGCAGCGTCGCTAGCGGGTATGAGCAGTTCTTC. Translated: CSVASGYEQFF.

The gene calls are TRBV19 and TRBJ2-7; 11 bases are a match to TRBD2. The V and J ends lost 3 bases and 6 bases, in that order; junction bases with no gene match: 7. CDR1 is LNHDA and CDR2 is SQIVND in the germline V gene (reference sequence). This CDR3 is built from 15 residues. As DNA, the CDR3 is TGTGCCAGTAGTATCAAACTAGCGGGAGAGGGCGAGCAGTACTTC. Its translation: CASSIKLAGEGEQYF.

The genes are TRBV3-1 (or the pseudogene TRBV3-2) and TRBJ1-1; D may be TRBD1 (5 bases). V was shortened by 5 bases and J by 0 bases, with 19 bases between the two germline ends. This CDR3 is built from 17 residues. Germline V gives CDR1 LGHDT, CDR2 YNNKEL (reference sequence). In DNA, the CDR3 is TGTGCCAGCAGCAGCGCACCGGGGGTAAACATGAACACTGAAGCTTTCTTT. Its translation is CASSSAPGVNMNTEAFF.

In DNA, the CDR3 is TGTGCCAGCAGCAAAGCGGAGGGATTCTATGGCTACACCTTC. Protein: CASSKAEGFYGYTF. The rearrangement uses TRBV21-1 and TRBJ1-2. TRBV21-1 is reported as a pseudogene. This CDR3 has 14 amino acids.

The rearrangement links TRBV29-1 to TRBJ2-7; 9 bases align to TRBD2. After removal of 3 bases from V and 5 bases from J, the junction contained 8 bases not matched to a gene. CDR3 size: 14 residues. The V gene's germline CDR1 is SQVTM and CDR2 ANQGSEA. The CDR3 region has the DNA TGCAGCGTTGAGGTGCGGGAGGGCCTGGACGAGCAGTACTTC. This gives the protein CSVEVREGLDEQYF.

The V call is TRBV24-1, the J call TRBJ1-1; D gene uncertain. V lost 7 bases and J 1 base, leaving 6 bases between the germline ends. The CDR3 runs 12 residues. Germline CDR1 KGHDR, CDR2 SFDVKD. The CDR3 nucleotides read TGTGCCACCAGAGGAGGGAACACTGAAGCTTTCTTT. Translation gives CATRGGNTEAFF.

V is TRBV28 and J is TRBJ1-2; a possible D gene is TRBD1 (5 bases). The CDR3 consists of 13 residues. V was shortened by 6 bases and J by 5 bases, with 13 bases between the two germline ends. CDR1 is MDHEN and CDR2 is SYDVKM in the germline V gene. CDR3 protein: CASRLQDFYGYTF. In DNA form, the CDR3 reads TGTGCCAGCAGGTTACAGGATTTTTATGGCTACACCTTC.

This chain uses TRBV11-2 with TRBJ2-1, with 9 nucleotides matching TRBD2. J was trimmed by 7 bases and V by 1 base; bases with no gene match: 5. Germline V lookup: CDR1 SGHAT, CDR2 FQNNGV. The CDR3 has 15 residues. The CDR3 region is CASSLVAGAGNEQFF. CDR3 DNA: TGTGCCAGCAGCTTAGTAGCGGGAGCCGGGAATGAGCAGTTCTTC.